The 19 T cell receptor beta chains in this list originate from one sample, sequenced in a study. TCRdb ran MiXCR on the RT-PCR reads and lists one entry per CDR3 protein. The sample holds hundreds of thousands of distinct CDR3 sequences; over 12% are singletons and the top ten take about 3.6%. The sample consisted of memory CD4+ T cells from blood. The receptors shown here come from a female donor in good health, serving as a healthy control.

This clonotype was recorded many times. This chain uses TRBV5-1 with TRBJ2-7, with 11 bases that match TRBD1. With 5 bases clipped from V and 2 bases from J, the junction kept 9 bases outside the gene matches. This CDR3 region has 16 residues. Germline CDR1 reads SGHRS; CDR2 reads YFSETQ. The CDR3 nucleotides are TGCGCCAGCAGGGATCTACCGGGACAGGGGGCCTACGAGCAGTACTTC. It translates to CASRDLPGQGAYEQYF.

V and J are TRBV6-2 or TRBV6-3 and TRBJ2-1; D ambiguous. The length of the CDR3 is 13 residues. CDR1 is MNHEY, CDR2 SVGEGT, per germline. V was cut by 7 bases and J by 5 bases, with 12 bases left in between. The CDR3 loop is CASMSPRNNEQFF. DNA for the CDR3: TGTGCCAGCATGTCCCCTAGGAACAATGAGCAGTTCTTC.

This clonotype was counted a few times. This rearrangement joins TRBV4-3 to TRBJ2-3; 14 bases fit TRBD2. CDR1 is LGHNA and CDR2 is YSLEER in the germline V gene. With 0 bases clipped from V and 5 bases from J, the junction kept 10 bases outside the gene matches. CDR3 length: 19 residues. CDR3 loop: CASSQDGGLAGERRDTQYF. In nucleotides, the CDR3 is TGCGCCAGCAGCCAAGATGGGGGACTAGCGGGGGAACGGAGAGATACGCAGTATTTT.

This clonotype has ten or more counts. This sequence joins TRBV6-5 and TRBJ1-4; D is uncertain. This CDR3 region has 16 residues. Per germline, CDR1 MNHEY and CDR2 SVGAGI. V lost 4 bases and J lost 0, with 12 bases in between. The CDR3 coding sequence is TGTGCCAGCAGTTTCGGAGGGTACGCAACTAATGAAAAACTGTTTTTT. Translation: CASSFGGYATNEKLFF.

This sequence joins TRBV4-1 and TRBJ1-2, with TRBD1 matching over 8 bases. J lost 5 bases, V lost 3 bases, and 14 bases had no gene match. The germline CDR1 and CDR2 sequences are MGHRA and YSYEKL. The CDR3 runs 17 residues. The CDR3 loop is CASSHSMAGQGSYGYTF. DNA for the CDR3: TGCGCCAGCAGCCACTCGATGGCTGGACAGGGATCGTATGGCTACACCTTC.

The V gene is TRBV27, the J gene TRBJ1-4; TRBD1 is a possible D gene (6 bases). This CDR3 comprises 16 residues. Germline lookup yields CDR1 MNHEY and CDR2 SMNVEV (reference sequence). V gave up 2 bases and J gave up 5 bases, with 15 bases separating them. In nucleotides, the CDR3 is TGTGCCAGCAGTTTAAGAGGGGGGGCCATGAATGAAAAACTGTTTTTT. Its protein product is CASSLRGGAMNEKLFF.

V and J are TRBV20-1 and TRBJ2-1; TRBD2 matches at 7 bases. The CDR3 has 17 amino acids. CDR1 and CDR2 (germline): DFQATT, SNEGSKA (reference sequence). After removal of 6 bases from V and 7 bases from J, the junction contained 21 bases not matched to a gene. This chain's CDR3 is CSAIPGTGPTGGNEQFF. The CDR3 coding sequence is TGCAGTGCCATTCCGGGGACCGGGCCCACCGGGGGGAATGAGCAGTTCTTC.

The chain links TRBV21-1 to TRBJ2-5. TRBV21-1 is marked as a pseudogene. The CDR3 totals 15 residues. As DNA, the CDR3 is TGTGCCAGCAGCAAAGTAATTGGCAGTGGAGAGACCCAGTACTTC. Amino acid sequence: CASSKVIGSGETQYF.

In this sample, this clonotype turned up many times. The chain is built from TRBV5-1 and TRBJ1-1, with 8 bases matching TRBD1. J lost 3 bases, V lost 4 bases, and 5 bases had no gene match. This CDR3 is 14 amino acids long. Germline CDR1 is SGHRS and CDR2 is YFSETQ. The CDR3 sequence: CASSLVTGDTEAFF. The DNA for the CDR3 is TGCGCCAGCAGCCTAGTGACAGGGGACACTGAAGCTTTCTTT. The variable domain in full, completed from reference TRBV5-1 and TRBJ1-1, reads KAGVTQTPRYLIKTRGQQVTLSCSPISGHRSVSWYQQTPGQGLQFLFEYFSETQRNKGNFPGRFSGRQFSNSRSEMNVSTLELGDSALYLCASSLVTGDTEAFFGQGTRLTVV.

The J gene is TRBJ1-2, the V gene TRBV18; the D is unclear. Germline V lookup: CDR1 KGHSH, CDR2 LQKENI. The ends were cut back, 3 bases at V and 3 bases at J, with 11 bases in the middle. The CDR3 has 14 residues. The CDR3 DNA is TGTGCCAGCTCACCTGTTCACCACGACTATGGCTACACCTTC. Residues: CASSPVHHDYGYTF.

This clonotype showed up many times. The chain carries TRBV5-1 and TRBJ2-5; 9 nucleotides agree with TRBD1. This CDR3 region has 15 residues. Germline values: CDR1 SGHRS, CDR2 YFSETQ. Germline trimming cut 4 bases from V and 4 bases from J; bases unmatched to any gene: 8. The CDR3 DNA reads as TGCGCCAGCAGCCCGCGGCTGGACAGGGGAGAGACCCAGTACTTC. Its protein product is CASSPRLDRGETQYF.

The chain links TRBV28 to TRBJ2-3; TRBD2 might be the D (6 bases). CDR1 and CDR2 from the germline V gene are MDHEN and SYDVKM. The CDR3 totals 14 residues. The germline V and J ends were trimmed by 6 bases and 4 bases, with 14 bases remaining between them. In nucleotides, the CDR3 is TGTGCCAGCAGCCCGGGAGTTCCCCCAGATACGCAGTATTTT. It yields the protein CASSPGVPPDTQYF.

CDR3 region: CASSTNHGSLMGYTF. The CDR3 nucleotides are TGTGCCAGCAGTACCAATCACGGGAGTCTTATGGGCTACACCTTC. The rearrangement uses TRBV27 and TRBJ1-2; the D is unclear. The germline V gene encodes CDR1 MNHEY and CDR2 SMNVEV (reference sequence). V was pared by 5 bases and J by 8 bases, with 21 bases between. The CDR3 is 15 residues long.

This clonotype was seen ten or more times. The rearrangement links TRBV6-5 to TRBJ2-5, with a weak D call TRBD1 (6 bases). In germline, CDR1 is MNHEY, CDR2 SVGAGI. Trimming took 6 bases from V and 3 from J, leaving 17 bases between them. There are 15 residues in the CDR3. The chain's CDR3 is CASSPRQDRKETQYF. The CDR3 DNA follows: TGTGCCAGCAGCCCCAGACAGGACAGAAAAGAGACCCAGTACTTC.

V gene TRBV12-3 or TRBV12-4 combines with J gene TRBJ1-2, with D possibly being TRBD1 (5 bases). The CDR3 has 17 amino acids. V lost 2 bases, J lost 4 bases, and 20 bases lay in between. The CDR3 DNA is TGTGCCAGCAGTTTACCCCAGTCAGCGGGACTCCTCTATGGCTACACCTTC. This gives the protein CASSLPQSAGLLYGYTF.

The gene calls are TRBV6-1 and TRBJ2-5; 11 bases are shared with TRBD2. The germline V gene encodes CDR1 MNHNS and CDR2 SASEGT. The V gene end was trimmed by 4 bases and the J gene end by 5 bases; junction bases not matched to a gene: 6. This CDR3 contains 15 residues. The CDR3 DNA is TGTGCCAGCAGTGCACTAGCGGGAGTTGGGGAGACCCAGTACTTC. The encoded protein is CASSALAGVGETQYF.

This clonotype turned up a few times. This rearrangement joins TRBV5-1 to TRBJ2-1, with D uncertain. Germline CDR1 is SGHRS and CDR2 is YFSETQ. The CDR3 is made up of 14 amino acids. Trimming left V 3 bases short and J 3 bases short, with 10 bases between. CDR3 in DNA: TGCGCCAGCAGCTCCCTGACCGACTACAATGAGCAGTTCTTC. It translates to CASSSLTDYNEQFF.

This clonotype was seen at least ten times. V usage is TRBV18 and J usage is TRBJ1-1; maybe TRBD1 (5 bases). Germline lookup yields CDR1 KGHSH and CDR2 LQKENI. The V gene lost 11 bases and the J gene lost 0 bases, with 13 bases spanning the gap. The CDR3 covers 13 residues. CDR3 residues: CASGGDLNTEAFF. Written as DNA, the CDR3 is TGTGCCTCCGGGGGGGACCTGAACACTGAAGCTTTCTTT. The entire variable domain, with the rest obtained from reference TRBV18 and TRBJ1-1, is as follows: NAGVMQNPRHLVRRRGQEARLRCSPMKGHSHVYWYRQLPEEGLKFMVYLQKENIIDESGMPKERFSAEFPKEGPSILRIQQVVRGDSAAYFCASGGDLNTEAFFGQGTRLTVV.

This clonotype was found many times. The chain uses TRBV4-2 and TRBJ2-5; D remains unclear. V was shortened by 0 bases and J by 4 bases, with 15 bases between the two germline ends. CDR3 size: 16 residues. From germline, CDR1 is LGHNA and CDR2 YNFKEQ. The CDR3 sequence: CASSQELRTGGETQYF. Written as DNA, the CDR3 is TGTGCCAGCAGCCAAGAACTGCGCACCGGCGGAGAGACCCAGTACTTC.